The TCR beta chain under discussion was sequenced for a study of shared clonotypes between healthy human individuals. About the study: There were three CD4 naive, three CD4 memory, two CD8 naive and one CD8 memory plates per donor.

CDR3 length equals 15 residues. CDR1 is LNHDA and CDR2 is SQIVND in the germline V gene (reference sequence). Trimming removed 0 bases from V and 3 bases from J, with 11 bases in between. This clone was counted once. Terminally differentiated effector memory CD45RA+ cells were left out of the naive CD8 fraction, which was CD45RO-negative and positively selected for CCR7. Repertoires were generated with immunoSEQ multiplex PCR, while TCRdb's copy carries only in-frame clones and drops some. The data hold about 2.2 million clones, with 93% observed a single time. The origin of this receptor is a man in his late teens or twenties in good health. Some clones in this sample may be carry-over from other donors' samples. Sequencing was done on a sample of naive CD8+ T cells from PBMCs. This chain uses TRBV19 with TRBJ1-2; D remains unclear. The CDR3 sequence is CASSIDRTGYYGYTF. CDR3 bases: TGTGCCAGTAGTATAGATCGTACCGGATACTATGGCTACACCTTC.